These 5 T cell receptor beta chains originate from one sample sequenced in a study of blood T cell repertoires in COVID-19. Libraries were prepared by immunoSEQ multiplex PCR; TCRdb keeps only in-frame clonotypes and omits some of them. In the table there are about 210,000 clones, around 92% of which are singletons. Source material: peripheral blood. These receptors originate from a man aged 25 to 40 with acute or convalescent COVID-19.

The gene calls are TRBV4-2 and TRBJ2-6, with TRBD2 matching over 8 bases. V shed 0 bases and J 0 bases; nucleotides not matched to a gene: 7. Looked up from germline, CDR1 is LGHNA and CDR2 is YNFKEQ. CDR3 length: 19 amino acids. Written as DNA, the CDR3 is TGTGCCAGCAGCCAAGATTCGGGGGGGCCTGGCTCTGGGGCCAACGTCCTGACTTTC. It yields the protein CASSQDSGGPGSGANVLTF.

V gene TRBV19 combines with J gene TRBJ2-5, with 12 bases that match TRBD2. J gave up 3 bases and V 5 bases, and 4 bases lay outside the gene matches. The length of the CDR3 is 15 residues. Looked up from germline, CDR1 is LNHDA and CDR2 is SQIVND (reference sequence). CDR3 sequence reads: CASSAASGGEETQYF. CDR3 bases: TGTGCCAGTAGTGCGGCTAGCGGGGGGGAAGAGACCCAGTACTTC. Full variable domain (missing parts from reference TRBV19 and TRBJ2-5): DGGITQSPKYLFRKEGQNVTLSCEQNLNHDAMYWYRQDPGQGLRLIYYSQIVNDFQKGDIAEGYSVSREKKESFPLTVTSAQKNPTAFYLCASSAASGGEETQYFGPGTRLLVL.

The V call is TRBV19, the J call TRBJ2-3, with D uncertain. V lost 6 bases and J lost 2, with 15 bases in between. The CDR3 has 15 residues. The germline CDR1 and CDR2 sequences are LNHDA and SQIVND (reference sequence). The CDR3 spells CASSAWRGATDTQYF. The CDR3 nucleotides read TGTGCCAGTAGCGCCTGGCGAGGAGCCACAGATACGCAGTATTTT.

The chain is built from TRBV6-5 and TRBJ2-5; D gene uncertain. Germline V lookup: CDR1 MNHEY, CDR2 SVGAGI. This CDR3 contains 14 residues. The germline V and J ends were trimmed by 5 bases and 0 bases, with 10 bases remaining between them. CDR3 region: CASSQPGHQETQYF. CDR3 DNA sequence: TGTGCCAGCAGTCAGCCGGGTCACCAAGAGACCCAGTACTTC.

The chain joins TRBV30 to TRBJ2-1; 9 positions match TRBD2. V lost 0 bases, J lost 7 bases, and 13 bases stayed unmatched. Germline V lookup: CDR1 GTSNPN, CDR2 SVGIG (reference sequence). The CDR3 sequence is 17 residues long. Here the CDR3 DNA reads TGTGCCTGGAGTGTATCATCTAGCGGGGCTAGGGGGAATGAGCAGTTCTTC. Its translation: CAWSVSSSGARGNEQFF.